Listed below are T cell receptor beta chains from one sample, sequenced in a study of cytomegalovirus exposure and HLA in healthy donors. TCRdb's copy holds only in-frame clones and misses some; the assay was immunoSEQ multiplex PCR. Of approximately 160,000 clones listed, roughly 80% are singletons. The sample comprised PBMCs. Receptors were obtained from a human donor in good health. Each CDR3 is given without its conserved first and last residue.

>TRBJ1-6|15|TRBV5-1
ASSLLSPDSDTSPLH
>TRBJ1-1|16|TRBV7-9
ASSSPGTGGIMNTEAF
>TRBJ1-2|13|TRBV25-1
ASSEFGDRAYGYT
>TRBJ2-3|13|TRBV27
ASSSGGRSTDTQY
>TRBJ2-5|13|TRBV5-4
ASSYQTGGKETQY
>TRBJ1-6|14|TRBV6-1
ASSEGALSYNSPLH
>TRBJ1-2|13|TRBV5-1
ASSFTGGGSNGYT
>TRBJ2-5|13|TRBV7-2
ASSYRTGEGETQY
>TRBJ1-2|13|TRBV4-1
ASSQGLTTNYGYT
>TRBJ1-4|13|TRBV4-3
ASSHTGGVHEKLF
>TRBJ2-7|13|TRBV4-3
ASSQVRAREYEQY
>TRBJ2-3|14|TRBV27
ASRRSGGTGGDTQY
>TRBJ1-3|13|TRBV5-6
ASSLGLHSGNTIY
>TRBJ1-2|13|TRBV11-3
ASSKTGGVNYGYT
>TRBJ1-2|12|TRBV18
ASSRGQANYGYT
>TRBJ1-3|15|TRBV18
ASSPLTQTSSGNTIY
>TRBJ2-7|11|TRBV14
ASSQTGIYEQY
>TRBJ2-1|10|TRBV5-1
ASSFSGGEQF
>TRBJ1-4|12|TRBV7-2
ASSLGLGGEKLF
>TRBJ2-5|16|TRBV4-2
ASSQELAGEGLRETQY
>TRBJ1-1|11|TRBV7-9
ASSSDRSTEAF
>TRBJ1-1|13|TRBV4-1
ASSQVAVMNTEAF
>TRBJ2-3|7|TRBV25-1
VRVDTQY
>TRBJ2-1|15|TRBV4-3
ASSQGLGLALYNEQF
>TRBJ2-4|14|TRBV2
ASSGLSGGAKNIQY
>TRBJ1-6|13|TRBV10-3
AIRGTGEANSPLH
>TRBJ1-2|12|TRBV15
ATRNTGSNYGYT
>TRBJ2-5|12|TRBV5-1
ASSLTNREGTQY
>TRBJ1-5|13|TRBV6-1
ASSLTGTGDQPQH
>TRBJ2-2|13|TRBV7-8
ASSFPQGSDGELF
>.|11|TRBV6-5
ASRGRGDYEQY
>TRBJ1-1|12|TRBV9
ASSVGDRNTEAF
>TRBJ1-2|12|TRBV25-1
ASSVESTPGGYT
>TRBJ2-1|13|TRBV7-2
ASSLEQGQYNEQF
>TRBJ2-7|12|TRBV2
ASSDLQGADEQY
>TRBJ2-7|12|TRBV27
ASSRSRGRAEQY
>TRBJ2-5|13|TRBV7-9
ASSVRQGIQETQY
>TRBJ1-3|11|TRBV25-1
ASSAPSGNTIY
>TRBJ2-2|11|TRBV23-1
ATDRANTGELF
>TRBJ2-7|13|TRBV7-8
ASSLARGGRYEQY
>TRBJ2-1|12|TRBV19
ASSIRGGPNEQF
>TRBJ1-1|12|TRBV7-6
ASSSGQMNTEAF
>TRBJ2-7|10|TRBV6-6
ASRSDWYEQY
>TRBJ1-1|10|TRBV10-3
ATRGGNTEAF
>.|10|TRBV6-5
ASGTGSYEQY
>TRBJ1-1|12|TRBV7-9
ASSSGQANTEAF
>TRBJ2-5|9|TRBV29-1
SVQGSETQY
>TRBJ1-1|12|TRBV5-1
ASSATGQETEAF
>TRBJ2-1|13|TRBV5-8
ASSLFERQYNEQF
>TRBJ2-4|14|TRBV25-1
ASSDSSGGSKNIQY
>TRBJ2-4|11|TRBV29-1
SVERGGRNIQY
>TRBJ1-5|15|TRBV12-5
ASGLDPGQGPNQPQH
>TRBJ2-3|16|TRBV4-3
ASSQTGTSGGTGDTQY